This entry describes one TCR beta chain. The data derive from a study of blood T cell repertoires in COVID-19. In the study overall: The study drew acute and convalescent COVID-19 samples from the United States, Italy and Spain. T cells, B-cell-depleted T cells, or PBMCs supplied cDNA or gDNA.

Germline loops: CDR1 MNHEY, CDR2 SMNVEV (reference sequence). The CDR3 loop spans 14 amino acids. V dropped 6 bases and J dropped 5 bases, with 16 bases sitting between them. Study processing details: Nucleated cell counts were estimated from reference gene primer amplification. Produced via immunoSEQ multiplex PCR; TCRdb's table is partial and in-frame only. D and trimming were read from the DNA, whereas the V and J calls and clone size are those reported in that table. The table shows about 86,000 clones, with 65% to 80% occurring only once. The chain carries TRBV27 and TRBJ2-5; maybe TRBD1 (8 bases). This clonotype originated in a man between 65 and 85 years old with acute or convalescent COVID-19. The sequencing sample was made of peripheral blood. CDR3 nucleotide sequence: TGTGCCAGCAGCCTACAGGGGGGGGGTGAGACCCAGTACTTC. It is translated as CASSLQGGGETQYF.